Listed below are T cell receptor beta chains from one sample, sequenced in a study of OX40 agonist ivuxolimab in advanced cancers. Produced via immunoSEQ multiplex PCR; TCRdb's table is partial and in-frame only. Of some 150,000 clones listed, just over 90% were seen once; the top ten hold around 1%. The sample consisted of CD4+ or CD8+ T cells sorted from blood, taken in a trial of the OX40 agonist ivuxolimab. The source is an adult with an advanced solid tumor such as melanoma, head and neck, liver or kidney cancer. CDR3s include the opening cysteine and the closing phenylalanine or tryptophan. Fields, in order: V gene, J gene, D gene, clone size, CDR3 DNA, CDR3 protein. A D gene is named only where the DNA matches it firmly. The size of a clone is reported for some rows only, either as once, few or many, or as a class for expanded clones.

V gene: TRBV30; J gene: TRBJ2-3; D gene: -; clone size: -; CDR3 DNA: TGTGCCTGGAGGTCAACAGATACGCAGTATTTT; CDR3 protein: CAWRSTDTQYF
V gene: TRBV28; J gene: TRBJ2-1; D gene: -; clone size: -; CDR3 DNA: TGTGCCAGCAGTCAAGGGGGTAACTGGGGCTCCAATGAGCAGTTCTTC; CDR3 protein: CASSQGGNWGSNEQFF
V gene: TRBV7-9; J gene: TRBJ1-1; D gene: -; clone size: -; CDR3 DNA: TGTGCCAGCAGCTTAGGGTCCGCTTTCTTT; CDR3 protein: CASSLGSAFF
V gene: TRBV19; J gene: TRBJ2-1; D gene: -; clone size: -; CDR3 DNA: TGTGCCAGTAGTATGAGAGATGAGCAGTTCTTC; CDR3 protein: CASSMRDEQFF
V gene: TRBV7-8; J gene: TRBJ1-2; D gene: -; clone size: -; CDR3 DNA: TGTGCCAGCGGCCGGACCCAGGGCTACTATGGCTACACCTTC; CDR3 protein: CASGRTQGYYGYTF
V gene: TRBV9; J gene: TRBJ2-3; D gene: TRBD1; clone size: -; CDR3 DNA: TGTGCCAGCAGCGTAGAGGGGGCAGGGGGCTTCACAGATACGCAGTATTTT; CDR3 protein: CASSVEGAGGFTDTQYF
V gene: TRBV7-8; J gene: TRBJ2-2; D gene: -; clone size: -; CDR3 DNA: TGTGCCAGCAGCTTGCAAGGGGCTCGGGCCGGGGAGCTGTTTTTT; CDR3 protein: CASSLQGARAGELFF
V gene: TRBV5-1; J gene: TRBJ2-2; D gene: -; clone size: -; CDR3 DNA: TGCGCCAGCAGCAGCGGACAAGATAACACCGGGGAGCTGTTTTTT; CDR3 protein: CASSSGQDNTGELFF
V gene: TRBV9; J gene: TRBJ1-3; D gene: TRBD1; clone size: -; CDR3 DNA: TGTGCCAGCAGCCCCACAGGGGACGGAAACACCATATATTTT; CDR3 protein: CASSPTGDGNTIYF
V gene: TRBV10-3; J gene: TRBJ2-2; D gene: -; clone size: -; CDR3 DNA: TGTGCCATCAGTGTGTCAGGAAACACCGGGGAGCTGTTTTTT; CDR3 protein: CAISVSGNTGELFF
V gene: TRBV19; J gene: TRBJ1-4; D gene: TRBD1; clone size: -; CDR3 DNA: TGTGCCAGCAATTCCGGACAGGGGTTTTATGAAAAACTGTTTTTT; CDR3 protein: CASNSGQGFYEKLFF
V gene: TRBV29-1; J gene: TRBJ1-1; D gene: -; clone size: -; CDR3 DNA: TGCAGCGTTGTTGGAAGGACTGGGGGCACTGAAGCTTTCTTT; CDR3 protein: CSVVGRTGGTEAFF
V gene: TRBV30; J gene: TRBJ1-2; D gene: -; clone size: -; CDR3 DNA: TGTGCCAGTCGACAGGACGTCTATGGCTACACCTTC; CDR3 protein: CASRQDVYGYTF
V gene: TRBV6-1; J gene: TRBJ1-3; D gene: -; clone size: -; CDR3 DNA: TGTGCCAGCAGTGAGGGGGGAACTGGAAACACCATATATTTT; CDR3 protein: CASSEGGTGNTIYF
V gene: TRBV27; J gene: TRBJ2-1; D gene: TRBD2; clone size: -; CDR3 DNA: TGTGCCAGCAGCCCTACTAGCGGGATCCGAAATGAGCAGTTCTTC; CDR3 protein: CASSPTSGIRNEQFF
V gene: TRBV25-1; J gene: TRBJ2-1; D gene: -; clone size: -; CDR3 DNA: TGTGCCAGCAGTGAATACATGGCTAGAGGGGCATCCTACAATGAGCAGTTCTTC; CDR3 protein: CASSEYMARGASYNEQFF
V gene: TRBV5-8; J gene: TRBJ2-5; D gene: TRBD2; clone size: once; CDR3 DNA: TGTGCCAGCAGCTTGGCCGCGGGAGGGGGAGAGACCCAGTACTTC; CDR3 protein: CASSLAAGGGETQYF
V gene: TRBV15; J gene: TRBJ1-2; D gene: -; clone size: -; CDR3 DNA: TGTGCCACCAGCCCCAGTGGAACAGCTAGTTATGGCTACACCTTC; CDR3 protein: CATSPSGTASYGYTF
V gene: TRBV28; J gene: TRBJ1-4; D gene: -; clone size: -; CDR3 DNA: TGTGCCAGCAGTTTCGGAGGGGCCATGAATGAAAAACTGTTTTTT; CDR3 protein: CASSFGGAMNEKLFF
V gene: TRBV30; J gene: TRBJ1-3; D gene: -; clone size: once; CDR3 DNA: TGTGCCTGGAGTTGGAATCCAAACACCATATATTTT; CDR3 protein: CAWSWNPNTIYF
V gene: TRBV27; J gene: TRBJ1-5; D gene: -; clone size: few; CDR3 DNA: TGTGCCAGCGGCCCGACAGCTAATCAGCCCCAGCATTTT; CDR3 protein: CASGPTANQPQHF
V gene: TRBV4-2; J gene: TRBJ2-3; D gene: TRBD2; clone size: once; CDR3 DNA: TGTGCCAGCAGCCCCCGACCGACTAGCGTCACAGATACGCAGTATTTT; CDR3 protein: CASSPRPTSVTDTQYF
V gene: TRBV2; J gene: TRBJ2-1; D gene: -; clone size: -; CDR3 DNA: TGTGCCAGCAACCGGGACGGCGGGGACAATGAGCAGTTCTTC; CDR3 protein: CASNRDGGDNEQFF
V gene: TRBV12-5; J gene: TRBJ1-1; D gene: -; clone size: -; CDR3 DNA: TGTGCTAGTGGTTCGGACAGTTGGAACACTGAAGCTTTCTTT; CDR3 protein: CASGSDSWNTEAFF
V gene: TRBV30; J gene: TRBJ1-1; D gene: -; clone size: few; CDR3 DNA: TGTGCCTGGAGCGTGGGCCCGGACACTGAAGCTTTCTTT; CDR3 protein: CAWSVGPDTEAFF
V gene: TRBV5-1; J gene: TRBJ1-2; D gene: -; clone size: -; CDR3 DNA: TGCGCCAGCAGCTTGGCCTTAGGGGACGGCTACACCTTC; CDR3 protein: CASSLALGDGYTF
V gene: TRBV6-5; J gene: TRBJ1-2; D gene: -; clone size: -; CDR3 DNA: TGTGCCAGCAGGGCAGGGTACTATGGCTACACCTTC; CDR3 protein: CASRAGYYGYTF
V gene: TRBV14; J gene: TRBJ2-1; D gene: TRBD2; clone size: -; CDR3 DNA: TGTGCCAGCAGCTTGCCGGGGGGTCTAGGATGGGGCGGTGAGCAGTTCTTC; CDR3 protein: CASSLPGGLGWGGEQFF
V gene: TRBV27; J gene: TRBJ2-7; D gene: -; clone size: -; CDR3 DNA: TGTGCCAGCAGTTTATGGGGCTCCTACGAGCAGTACTTC; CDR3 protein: CASSLWGSYEQYF
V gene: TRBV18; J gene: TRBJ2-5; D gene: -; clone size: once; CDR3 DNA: TGTGCCAGCTCACCACAGGCGGAGGAGACCCAGTACTTC; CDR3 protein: CASSPQAEETQYF
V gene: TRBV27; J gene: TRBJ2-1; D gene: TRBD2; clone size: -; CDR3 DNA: TGTGCCAGCAGGATCTCCGGGACTAGCGGAAATGAGCAGTTCTTC; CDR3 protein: CASRISGTSGNEQFF
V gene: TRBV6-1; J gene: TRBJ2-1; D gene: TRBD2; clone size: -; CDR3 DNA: TGTGCCAGCAGTGAATCTAGCGGGAGGACCTACAATGAGCAGTTCTTC; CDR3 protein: CASSESSGRTYNEQFF
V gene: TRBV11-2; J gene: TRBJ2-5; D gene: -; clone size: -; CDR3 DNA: TGTGCCAGCACTGGACAGAGGAAAGAGACCCAGTACTTC; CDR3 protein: CASTGQRKETQYF
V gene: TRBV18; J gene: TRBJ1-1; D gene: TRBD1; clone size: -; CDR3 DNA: TGTGCCAGCTCATCAGTCACAGGGGCCGCTTTCTTT; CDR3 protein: CASSSVTGAAFF
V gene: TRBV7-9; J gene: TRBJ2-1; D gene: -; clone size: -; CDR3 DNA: TGTGCCAGCAGCTCAGCGGGCACCTACAATGAGCAGTTCTTC; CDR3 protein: CASSSAGTYNEQFF
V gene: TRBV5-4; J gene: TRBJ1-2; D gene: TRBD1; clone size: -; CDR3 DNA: TGTGCCAGCAGCCTTCGACAGGGGCGCTATGGCTACACCTTC; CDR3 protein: CASSLRQGRYGYTF
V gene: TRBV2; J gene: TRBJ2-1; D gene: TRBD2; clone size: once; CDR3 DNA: TGTGCCAGCGGGGGGGTTGGGCAGTTCTTC; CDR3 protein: CASGGVGQFF
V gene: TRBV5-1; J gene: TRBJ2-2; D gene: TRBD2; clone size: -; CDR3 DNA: TGCGCCAGCAGCTTGACTAGCGGGAGGCCCACCGGGGAGCTGTTTTTT; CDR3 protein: CASSLTSGRPTGELFF
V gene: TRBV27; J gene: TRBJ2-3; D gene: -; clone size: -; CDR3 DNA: TGTGCCAGCAGCGATGCTCCCTCAGCGGGCTCCCAGGATACGCAGTATTTT; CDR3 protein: CASSDAPSAGSQDTQYF
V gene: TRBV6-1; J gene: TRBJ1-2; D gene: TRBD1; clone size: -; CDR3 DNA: TGTGCCGGTGACAGGGGGCTAATGGACTATGGCTACACCTTC; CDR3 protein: CAGDRGLMDYGYTF
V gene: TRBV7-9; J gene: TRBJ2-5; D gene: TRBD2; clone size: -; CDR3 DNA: TGTGCCAGCAGCTTACCCGTTCTACGAGCGGGGTACCAAGAGACCCAGTACTTC; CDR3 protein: CASSLPVLRAGYQETQYF
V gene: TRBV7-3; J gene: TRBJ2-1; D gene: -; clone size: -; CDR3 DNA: TGTGCCAGCAGCTTATACGGGACTTCACCCAATGAGCAGTTCTTC; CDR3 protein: CASSLYGTSPNEQFF
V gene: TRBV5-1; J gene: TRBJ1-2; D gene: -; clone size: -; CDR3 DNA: TGCGCCAGCAGCTTGGCCGTGAGTGGCGGATACTATGGCTACACCTTC; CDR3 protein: CASSLAVSGGYYGYTF